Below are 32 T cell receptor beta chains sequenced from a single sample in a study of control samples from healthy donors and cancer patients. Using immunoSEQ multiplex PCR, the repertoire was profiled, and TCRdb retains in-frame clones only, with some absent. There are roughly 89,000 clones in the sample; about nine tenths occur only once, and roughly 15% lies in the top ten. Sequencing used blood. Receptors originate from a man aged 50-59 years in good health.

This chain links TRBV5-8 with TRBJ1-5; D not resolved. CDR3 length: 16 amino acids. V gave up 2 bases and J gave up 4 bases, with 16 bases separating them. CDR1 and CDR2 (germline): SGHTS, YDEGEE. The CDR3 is CASSFSWVRGNQPQHF. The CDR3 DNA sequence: TGTGCCAGCAGCTTTTCGTGGGTTCGAGGGAATCAGCCCCAGCATTTT.

The CDR3 sequence: CASSPDLLASPNTEAFF. DNA for the CDR3: TGTGCCAGCTCACCAGATTTGCTGGCCTCCCCAAACACTGAAGCTTTCTTT. The chain recombines TRBV18 with TRBJ1-1; no definite D call. The CDR3 length is 17 residues. Germline CDR1 and CDR2: KGHSH and LQKENI. The V end lost 2 bases, the J end lost 2 bases, and 18 bases lay between the germline ends.

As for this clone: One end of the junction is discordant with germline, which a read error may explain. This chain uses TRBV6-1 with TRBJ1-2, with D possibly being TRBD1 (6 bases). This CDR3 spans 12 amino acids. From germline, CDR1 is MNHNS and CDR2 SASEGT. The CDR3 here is CASREGDLAGIF. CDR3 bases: TGTGCCAGCAGGGAGGGGGATTTAGCGGGAATCTTC.

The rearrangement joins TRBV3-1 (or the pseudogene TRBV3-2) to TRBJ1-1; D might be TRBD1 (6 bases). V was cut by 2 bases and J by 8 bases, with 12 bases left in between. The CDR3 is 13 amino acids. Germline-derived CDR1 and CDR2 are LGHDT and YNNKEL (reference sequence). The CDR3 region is CASSQIGGDEAFF. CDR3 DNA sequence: TGTGCCAGCAGCCAAATAGGGGGAGACGAAGCTTTCTTT.

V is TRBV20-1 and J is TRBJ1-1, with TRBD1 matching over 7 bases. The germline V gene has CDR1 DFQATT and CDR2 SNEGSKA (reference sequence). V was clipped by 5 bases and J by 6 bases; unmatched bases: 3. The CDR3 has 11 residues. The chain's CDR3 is CSAYRGPEAFF. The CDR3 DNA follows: TGCAGTGCTTACAGGGGCCCTGAAGCTTTCTTT.

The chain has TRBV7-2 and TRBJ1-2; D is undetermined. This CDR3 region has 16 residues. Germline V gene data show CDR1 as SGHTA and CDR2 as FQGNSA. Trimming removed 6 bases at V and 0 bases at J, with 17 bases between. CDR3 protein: CASSDGVYLANYGYTF. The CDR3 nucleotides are TGTGCCAGCAGTGACGGGGTATATTTAGCTAACTATGGCTACACCTTC.

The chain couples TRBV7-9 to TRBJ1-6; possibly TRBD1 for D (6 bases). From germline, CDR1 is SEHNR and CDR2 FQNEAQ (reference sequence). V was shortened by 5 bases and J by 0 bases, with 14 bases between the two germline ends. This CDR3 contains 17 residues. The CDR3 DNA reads TGTGCCAGCAGCCCTAGGACAGACAGCTCCTATAATTCACCCCTCCACTTT. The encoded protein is CASSPRTDSSYNSPLHF.

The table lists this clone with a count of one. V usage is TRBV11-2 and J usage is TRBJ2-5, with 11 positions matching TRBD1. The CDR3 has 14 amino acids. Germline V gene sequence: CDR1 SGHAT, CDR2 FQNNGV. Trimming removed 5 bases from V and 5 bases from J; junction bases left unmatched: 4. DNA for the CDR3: TGTGCCAGCAGCCCCCGGACAGGGGGCGAGACCCAGTACTTC. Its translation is CASSPRTGGETQYF.

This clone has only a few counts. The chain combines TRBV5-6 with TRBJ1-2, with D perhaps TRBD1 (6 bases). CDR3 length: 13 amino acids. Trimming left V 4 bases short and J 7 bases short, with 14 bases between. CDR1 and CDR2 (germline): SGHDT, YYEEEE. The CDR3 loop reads CASSSGQSGGYTF. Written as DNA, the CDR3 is TGTGCCAGCAGCAGTGGACAGTCCGGTGGCTACACCTTC.

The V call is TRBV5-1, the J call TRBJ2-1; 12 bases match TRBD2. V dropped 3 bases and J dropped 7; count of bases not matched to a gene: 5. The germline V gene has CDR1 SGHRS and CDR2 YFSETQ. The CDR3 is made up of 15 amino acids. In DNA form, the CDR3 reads TGCGCCAGCAGCTCTAGCGGGGGGGCGCATAATGAGCAGTTCTTC. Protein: CASSSSGGAHNEQFF. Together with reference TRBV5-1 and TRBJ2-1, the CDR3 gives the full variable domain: KAGVTQTPRYLIKTRGQQVTLSCSPISGHRSVSWYQQTPGQGLQFLFEYFSETQRNKGNFPGRFSGRQFSNSRSEMNVSTLELGDSALYLCASSSSGGAHNEQFFGPGTRLTVL.

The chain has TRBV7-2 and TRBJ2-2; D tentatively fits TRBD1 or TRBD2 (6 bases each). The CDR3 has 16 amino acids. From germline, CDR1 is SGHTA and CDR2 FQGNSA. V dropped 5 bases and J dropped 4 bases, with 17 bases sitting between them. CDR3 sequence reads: CASSARSGASTGELFF. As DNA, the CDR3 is TGTGCCAGCAGCGCTCGGTCGGGGGCAAGCACCGGGGAGCTGTTTTTT.

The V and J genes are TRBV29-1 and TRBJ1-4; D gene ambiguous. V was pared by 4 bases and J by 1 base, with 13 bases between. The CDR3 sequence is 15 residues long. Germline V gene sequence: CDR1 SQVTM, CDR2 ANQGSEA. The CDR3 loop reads CSVAILGITNEKLFF. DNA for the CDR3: TGCAGCGTTGCGATTTTGGGGATAACTAATGAAAAACTGTTTTTT.

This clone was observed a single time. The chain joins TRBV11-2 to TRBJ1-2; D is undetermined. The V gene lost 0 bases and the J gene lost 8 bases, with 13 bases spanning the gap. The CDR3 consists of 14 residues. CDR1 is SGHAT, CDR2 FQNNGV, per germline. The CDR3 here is CASSLDVTRGGYTF. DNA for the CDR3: TGTGCCAGCAGCTTAGATGTCACCCGAGGGGGCTACACCTTC.

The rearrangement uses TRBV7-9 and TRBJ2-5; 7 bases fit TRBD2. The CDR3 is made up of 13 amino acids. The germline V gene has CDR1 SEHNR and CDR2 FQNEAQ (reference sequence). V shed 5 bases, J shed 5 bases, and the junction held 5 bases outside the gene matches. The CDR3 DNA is TGTGCCAGCAGCCCCTCCGGGGGGGAGACCCAGTACTTC. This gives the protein CASSPSGGETQYF.

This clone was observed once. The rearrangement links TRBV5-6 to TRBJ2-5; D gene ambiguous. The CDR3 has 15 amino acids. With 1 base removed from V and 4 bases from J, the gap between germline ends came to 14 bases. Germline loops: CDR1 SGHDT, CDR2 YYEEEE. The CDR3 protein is CASSLLGRAGETQYF. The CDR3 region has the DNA TGTGCCAGCAGCTTGTTGGGAAGGGCCGGAGAGACCCAGTACTTC.

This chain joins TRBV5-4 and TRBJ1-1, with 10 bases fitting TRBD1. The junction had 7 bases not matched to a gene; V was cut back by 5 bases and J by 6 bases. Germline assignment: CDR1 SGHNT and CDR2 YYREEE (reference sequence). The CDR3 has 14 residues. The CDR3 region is CASSSGQGESEAFF. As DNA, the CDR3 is TGTGCCAGCAGTTCAGGACAGGGGGAATCTGAAGCTTTCTTT.

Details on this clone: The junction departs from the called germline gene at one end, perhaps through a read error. CDR3 in amino acids: CASSSTQGNLDF. As DNA, the CDR3 is TGTGCCAGCAGCTCCACTCAGGGAAATCTGGACTTC. V usage is TRBV7-9 and J usage is TRBJ2-5; possibly TRBD1 for D (5 bases). CDR1 and CDR2 (germline): SEHNR, FQNEAQ (reference sequence). This CDR3 contains 12 residues. The entire variable domain, with the rest obtained from reference TRBV7-9 and TRBJ2-5, is as follows: DTGVSQNPRHKITKRGQNVTFRCDPISEHNRLYWYRQTLGQGPEFLTYFQNEAQLEKSRLLSDRFSAERPKGSFSTLEIQRTEQGDSAMYLCASSSTQGNLDFGPGTRLLVL.

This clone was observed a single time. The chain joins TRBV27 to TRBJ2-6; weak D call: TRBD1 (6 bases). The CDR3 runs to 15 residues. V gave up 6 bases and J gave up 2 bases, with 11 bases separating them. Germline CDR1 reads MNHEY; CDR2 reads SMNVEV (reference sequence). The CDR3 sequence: CASRGRQAGANVLTF. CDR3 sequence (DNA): TGTGCCAGCAGGGGTCGACAGGCTGGGGCCAACGTCCTGACTTTC.

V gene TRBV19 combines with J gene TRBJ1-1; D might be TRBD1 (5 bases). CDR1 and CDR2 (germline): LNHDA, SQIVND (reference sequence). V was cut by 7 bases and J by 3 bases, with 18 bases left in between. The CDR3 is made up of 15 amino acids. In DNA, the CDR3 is TGTGCCAGTAAACCCTCCAGAGGGGACGACACTGAAGCTTTCTTT. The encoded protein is CASKPSRGDDTEAFF.

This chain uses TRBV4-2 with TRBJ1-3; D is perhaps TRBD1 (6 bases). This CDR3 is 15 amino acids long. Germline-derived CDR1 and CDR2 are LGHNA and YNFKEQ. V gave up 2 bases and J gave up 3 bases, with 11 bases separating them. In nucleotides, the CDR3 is TGTGCCAGCAGCCAACCCCAGGGGTATGGAAACACCATATATTTT. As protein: CASSQPQGYGNTIYF.

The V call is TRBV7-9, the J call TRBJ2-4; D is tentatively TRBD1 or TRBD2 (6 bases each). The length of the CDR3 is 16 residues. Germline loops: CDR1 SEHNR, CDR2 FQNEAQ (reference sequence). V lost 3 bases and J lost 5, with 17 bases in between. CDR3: CASSLGGRADENIQYF. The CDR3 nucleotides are TGTGCCAGCAGCTTGGGGGGCAGGGCGGACGAAAACATTCAGTACTTC.

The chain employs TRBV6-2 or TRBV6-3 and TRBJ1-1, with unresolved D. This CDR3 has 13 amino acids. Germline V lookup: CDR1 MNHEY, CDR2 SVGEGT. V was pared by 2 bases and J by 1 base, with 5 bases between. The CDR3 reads CASSYEANTEAFF. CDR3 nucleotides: TGTGCCAGCAGTTACGAGGCGAACACTGAAGCTTTCTTT.

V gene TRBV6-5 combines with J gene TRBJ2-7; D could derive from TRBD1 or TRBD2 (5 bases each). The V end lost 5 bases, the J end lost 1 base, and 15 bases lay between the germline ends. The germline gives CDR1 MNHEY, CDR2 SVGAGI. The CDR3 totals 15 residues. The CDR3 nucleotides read TGTGCCAGCAGTAGGGACCGCTTTGGATCCTACGAGCAGTACTTC. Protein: CASSRDRFGSYEQYF.

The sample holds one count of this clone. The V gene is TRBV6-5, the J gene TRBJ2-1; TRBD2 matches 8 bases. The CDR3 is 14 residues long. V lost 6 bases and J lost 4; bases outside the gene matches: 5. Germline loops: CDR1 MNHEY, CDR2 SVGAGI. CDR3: CASRAGGSYNEQFF. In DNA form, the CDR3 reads TGTGCCAGCAGGGCGGGGGGCTCGTACAATGAGCAGTTCTTC.

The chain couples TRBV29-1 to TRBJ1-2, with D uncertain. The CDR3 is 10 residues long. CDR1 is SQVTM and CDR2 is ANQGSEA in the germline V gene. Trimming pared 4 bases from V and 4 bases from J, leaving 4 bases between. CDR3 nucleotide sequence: TGCAGCGTTGTTGGCTATGGCTACACCTTC. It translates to CSVVGYGYTF.

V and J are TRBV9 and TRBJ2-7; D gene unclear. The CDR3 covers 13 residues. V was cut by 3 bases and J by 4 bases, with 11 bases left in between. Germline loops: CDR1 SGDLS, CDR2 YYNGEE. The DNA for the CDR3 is TGTGCCAGCAGCGCAAATGCAAGATACGAGCAGTACTTC. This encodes CASSANARYEQYF.

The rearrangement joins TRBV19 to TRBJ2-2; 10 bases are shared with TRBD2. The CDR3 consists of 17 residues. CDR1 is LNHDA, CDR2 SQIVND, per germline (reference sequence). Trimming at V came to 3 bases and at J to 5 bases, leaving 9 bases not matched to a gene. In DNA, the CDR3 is TGTGCCAGTAGTATTGGTCTAGCGGGGGCTAGGACCGGGGAGCTGTTTTTT. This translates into CASSIGLAGARTGELFF.

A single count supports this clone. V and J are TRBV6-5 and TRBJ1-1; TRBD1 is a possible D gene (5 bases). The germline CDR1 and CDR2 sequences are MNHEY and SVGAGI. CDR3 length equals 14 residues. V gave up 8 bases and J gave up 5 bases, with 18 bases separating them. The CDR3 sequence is CASAQGGPETEAFF. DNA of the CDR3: TGTGCCAGCGCGCAGGGAGGGCCTGAAACTGAAGCTTTCTTT.

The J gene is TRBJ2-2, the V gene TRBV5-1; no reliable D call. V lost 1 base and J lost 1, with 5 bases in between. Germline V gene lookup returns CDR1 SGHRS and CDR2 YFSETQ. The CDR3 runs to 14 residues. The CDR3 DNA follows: TGCGCCAGCAGCTTGTTACAGAACACCGGGGAGCTGTTTTTT. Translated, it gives CASSLLQNTGELFF. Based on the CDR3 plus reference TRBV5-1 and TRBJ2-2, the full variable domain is KAGVTQTPRYLIKTRGQQVTLSCSPISGHRSVSWYQQTPGQGLQFLFEYFSETQRNKGNFPGRFSGRQFSNSRSEMNVSTLELGDSALYLCASSLLQNTGELFFGEGSRLTVL.

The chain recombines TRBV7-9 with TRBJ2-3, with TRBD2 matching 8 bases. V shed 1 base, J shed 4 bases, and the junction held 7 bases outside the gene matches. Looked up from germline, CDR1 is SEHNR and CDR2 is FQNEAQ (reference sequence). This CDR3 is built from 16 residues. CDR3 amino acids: CASSLVAGGRADTQYF. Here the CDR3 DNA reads TGTGCCAGCAGCTTAGTGGCGGGGGGTAGAGCAGATACGCAGTATTTT.

The CDR3 nucleotides are TGCGCCAGCAGCTTGTTTGGCCCCTGGCCTGGGGCCAACGTCCTGACTTTC. Encoded protein: CASSLFGPWPGANVLTF. This rearrangement joins TRBV5-1 to TRBJ2-6; D unclear. CDR3 length: 17 residues. Germline V gene data show CDR1 as SGHRS and CDR2 as YFSETQ. V was pared by 1 base and J by 2 bases, with 13 bases between.

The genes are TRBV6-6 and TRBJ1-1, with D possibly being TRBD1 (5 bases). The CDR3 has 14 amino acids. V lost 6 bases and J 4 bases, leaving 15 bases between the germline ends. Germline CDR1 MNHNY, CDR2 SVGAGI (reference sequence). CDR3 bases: TGTGCCAGCAGCTCCCGGGATGGGACCACTGAAGCTTTCTTT. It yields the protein CASSSRDGTTEAFF.